The rows below give T cell receptor beta chains drawn from one sample of a study of breast tumors, draining lymph nodes, adjacent tissues. TCRdb re-derived calls from the multiplex PCR reads in MiXCR, one entry per CDR3 protein. The table lists about 270,000 distinct CDR3 sequences, roughly 30% of them singletons. Sequencing was done on a sample of axillary lymph node tissue. Every receptor here comes from a female donor with breast cancer. Some clones in this sample may be carry-over from other donors' samples. CDR3s include the opening cysteine and the closing phenylalanine or tryptophan. Each record gives: clone size, V gene, D gene, J gene, CDR3 DNA, CDR3 protein. D genes are given only for firm matches. The size entry is marked missing in some rows and otherwise reads once, few, many or a size class.

many	TRBV5-5	TRBD1	TRBJ1-4	TGTGCCAGCAGCCCGGACAGGGGAGGTGAAAAACTGTTTTTT	CASSPDRGGEKLFF
NA	TRBV20-1	NA	TRBJ2-1	TGCAGTGCTAGAGATCTGAGACCCGATCGTGAAAAGTATGAGGAGTTCTTC	CSARDLRPDREKYEEFF
many	TRBV12-3/TRBV12-4	TRBD1	TRBJ1-5	TGTGCCAGCAGGCGACAGGGATTTTTGCAGCCCCAGCATTTT	CASRRQGFLQPQHF
many	TRBV4-1	NA	TRBJ2-1	TGCGCCAGCAGCATCGACCCCTCGGTGGAGCAGTTCTTC	CASSIDPSVEQFF
many	TRBV19	TRBD1	TRBJ2-5	TGTGCCAGTAGTAAGGGACAGGGGAAAGAGACCCAGTACTTC	CASSKGQGKETQYF
many	TRBV29-1	TRBD1	TRBJ1-2	TGCAGCGTGGAACGACAGGGGATCTATGGCTACACCTTC	CSVERQGIYGYTF
NA	TRBV3-1	NA	TRBJ2-7	TGTGCCAGCAGATCGAGCACCCCTCCCCACGAGCAGTACTTC	CASRSSTPPHEQYF
many	TRBV20-1	TRBD1	TRBJ1-5	TGCAGTGCTGAGACAGGGGCGGGCAATCAGCCCCAGCATTTT	CSAETGAGNQPQHF
many	TRBV4-1	TRBD1	TRBJ2-7	TGCGCCAGCAGCCTTTCCTTAGGACAGGACGGCGAGCAGTACTTC	CASSLSLGQDGEQYF
NA	TRBV29-1	NA	TRBJ1-4	TGCAGCGACCACAGGGACGCAAAACTGTTTTTT	CSDHRDAKLFF
many	TRBV12-3/TRBV12-4	TRBD2	TRBJ2-2	TGTGCCAGCAGTCGGGAGGCAGGGATGGCCGGGGAGCTGTTTTTT	CASSREAGMAGELFF
many	TRBV4-3	TRBD1	TRBJ2-7	TGCGCCAGCAGCCGCCAGCAGGACAGGGACGAGCAGTACTTC	CASSRQQDRDEQYF
many	TRBV19	NA	TRBJ1-3	TGTGCCAGTAGTCCCGGGGCAGCTGGAAACACCATATATTTT	CASSPGAAGNTIYF
NA	TRBV30	NA	TRBJ2-1	TGTGCCTGGAGTGCCGACAGCTCGGGGCATGAGCAGTTCTTC	CAWSADSSGHEQFF
many	TRBV12-3/TRBV12-4	NA	TRBJ1-2	TGTGCCAGCAGTTTCCGGGACTATGGCTACACCTTC	CASSFRDYGYTF
many	TRBV4-1	NA	TRBJ2-1	TGCGCCAGCAGCGTAGGAGTCATCTACAATGAGCAGTTCTTC	CASSVGVIYNEQFF
many	TRBV10-2	NA	TRBJ2-1	TGCGCCAGCAGTGGCCCCCGGGGAAGCTCCTACAATGAGCAGTTCTTC	CASSGPRGSSYNEQFF
few	TRBV12-3/TRBV12-4	NA	TRBJ2-4	TGTGCCAGCAGACAGGGTGAGGGCAAAAACATTCAGTACTTC	CASRQGEGKNIQYF
NA	TRBV20-1	NA	TRBJ2-7	TGCAGTGCTAGCCTTCCTCTGTATTCCGCGGGTTCCTACGAGCAGTACTTC	CSASLPLYSAGSYEQYF
many	TRBV7-8	TRBD1	TRBJ1-2	TGTGCCAGCAGCTACGGGACAGGGGATGGCTACACCTTC	CASSYGTGDGYTF
NA	TRBV5-4	TRBD2	TRBJ2-5	TGTGCCAGCAGCGGGGGACTAGCGGGAGGGCCTTGGGAGACCCAGAACTTC	CASSGGLAGGPWETQNF
NA	TRBV18	NA	TRBJ2-7	TGTGCCAGCTCACCTGTACAATCCTACGAGCAGTACTTC	CASSPVQSYEQYF
many	TRBV12-3/TRBV12-4	NA	TRBJ2-5	TGTGCCAGCAGTAGGGGCGTGGGGGAGACCCAGTACTTC	CASSRGVGETQYF
many	TRBV30	NA	TRBJ2-1	TGTGCCTGGAGTGTAGGGGCCTTCTACAATGAGCAGTTCTTC	CAWSVGAFYNEQFF
many	TRBV11-2	NA	TRBJ2-7	TGTGCCAGCAGTCCCACCGTCCTAGAATACCAAAGCTCCTACGAGCAGTACTTC	CASSPTVLEYQSSYEQYF
many	TRBV7-6	NA	TRBJ2-5	TGTGCCAGCAGCTTAGGTCCGGGGATCCAAGAGACCCAGTACTTC	CASSLGPGIQETQYF